This T cell receptor beta chain was sequenced during a study of regulatory T cells in long-lasting Graves disease. Study summary: Over-5-year antithyroid drug use with positive TSH receptor antibodies defined persistent Graves' disease in the study.

CDR1 is SGHKS and CDR2 is YYEKEE in the germline V gene (reference sequence). The CDR3 loop spans 16 amino acids. The ends lost 3 bases at V and 3 bases at J; junction bases unmatched: 7. To make TCR beta libraries, researchers used iRepertoire HTBI primers and Arm-PCR of CDR3 regions. In TCRdb, the multiplex PCR reads were re-called with MiXCR into one record per CDR3 protein. The sample holds 400,000 or so distinct CDR3 sequences; around 20% are singletons and the top ten take less than 25%. As for time point: persistent/refractory GD, antithyroid drugs over 5 years with positive TRAb. RNA from PBMCs was the source of the TCR library. Into tubes containing EDTA, about 9.6 milliliters of peripheral blood were drawn. Points from the study as a whole: Accuracy may have suffered from the small sample size.

This clonotype has just a few counts. As yet, its antigen is unknown. This TCR derives from a female donor with Graves disease. The starting material was peripheral blood mononuclear cells (PBMCs), obtained when the disease was refractory, from a patient treated with antithyroid drugs. V is TRBV5-5 and J is TRBJ2-5; 11 positions match TRBD2. CDR3 DNA: TGTGCCAGCAGCTGGGGACTAGCGGAGACGGAAGAGACCCAGTACTTC. Its translation: CASSWGLAETEETQYF.